The 18 T cell receptor beta chains reported below all come from one sample, sequenced in a study of blood T cell repertoires in COVID-19. Assay: immunoSEQ multiplex PCR; the TCRdb copy retains only in-frame clones and omits some. The sample lists roughly 500,000 clones; roughly nine tenths were seen once. Sequencing was performed on peripheral blood. These receptors came from a young man with COVID-19, enrolled during active disease.

The chain is built from TRBV25-1 and TRBJ1-4, with 7 nucleotides matching TRBD1. The J segment lost 8 bases and the V segment lost 3 bases, leaving 6 bases of the junction unmatched. In germline, CDR1 is MGHDK, CDR2 SYGVNS. The CDR3 loop spans 14 amino acids. The CDR3 DNA sequence: TGTGCCAGCAGTGAGGGTAGGGGGCGGGAAAAACTGTTTTTT. Translating gives CASSEGRGREKLFF. The entire variable domain, with the rest obtained from reference TRBV25-1 and TRBJ1-4, is as follows: EADIYQTPRYLVIGTGKKITLECSQTMGHDKMYWYQQDPGMELHLIHYSYGVNSTEKGDLSSESTVSRIRTEHFPLTLESARPSHTSQYLCASSEGRGREKLFFGSGTQLSVL.

V gene TRBV9 combines with J gene TRBJ2-2; 8 nucleotides agree with TRBD2. The CDR3 consists of 20 residues. Germline trimming cut 4 bases from V and 3 bases from J; bases unmatched to any gene: 20. CDR1 and CDR2 (germline): SGDLS, YYNGEE. The CDR3, as DNA: TGTGCCAGCAGCCCACGACCCGTATCGAGCGGGAGTAAGGACACCGGGGAGCTGTTTTTT. As protein: CASSPRPVSSGSKDTGELFF. The whole variable domain, remainder taken from reference TRBV9 and TRBJ2-2, is DSGVTQTPKHLITATGQRVTLRCSPRSGDLSVYWYQQSLDQGLQFLIQYYNGEERAKGNILERFSAQQFPDLHSELNLSSLELGDSALYFCASSPRPVSSGSKDTGELFFGEGSRLTVL.

V is TRBV5-4 and J is TRBJ2-5, with TRBD2 matching over 8 bases. V was pared by 4 bases and J by 3 bases, with 8 bases of the junction left unmatched. CDR1 is SGHNT, CDR2 YYREEE, per germline (reference sequence). This CDR3 has 15 amino acids. CDR3 sequence: CASSRGTSGEETQYF. CDR3 DNA sequence: TGTGCCAGCAGCAGGGGAACTAGCGGTGAAGAGACCCAGTACTTC.

The chain couples TRBV18 to TRBJ2-7, with 11 positions matching TRBD1. CDR3 size: 14 residues. V dropped 6 bases and J dropped 5; count of bases not matched to a gene: 6. Germline CDR1 and CDR2: KGHSH and LQKENI. CDR3: CASSYGQGAHEQYF. For the CDR3, the DNA is TGTGCCAGCTCGTACGGACAGGGGGCTCACGAGCAGTACTTC.

The V and J genes are TRBV4-1 and TRBJ2-5; tentatively, D is TRBD1 (5 bases). This CDR3 has 12 amino acids. Per germline, CDR1 MGHRA and CDR2 YSYEKL. Trimming removed 1 base from V and 5 bases from J, with 5 bases in between. DNA of the CDR3: TGCGCCAGCAGCCAAGCAGGGGAGACCCAGTACTTC. Its translation: CASSQAGETQYF.

The V gene is TRBV27, the J gene TRBJ1-1; tentatively, D is TRBD1 (6 bases). CDR3 length: 14 amino acids. CDR1 is MNHEY and CDR2 is SMNVEV in the germline V gene (reference sequence). V was clipped by 1 base and J by 4 bases, with 10 bases between them. The CDR3 nucleotides are TGTGCCAGCAGTTTATGGGGCAGGGGCACTGAAGCTTTCTTT. Encoded protein: CASSLWGRGTEAFF.

The chain recombines TRBV6-5 with TRBJ2-1; tentatively, D is TRBD2 (6 bases). Trimming stripped 6 bases from V and 9 bases from J, with 15 bases between. CDR3 length equals 13 residues. The germline V gene has CDR1 MNHEY and CDR2 SVGAGI. CDR3 bases: TGTGCCAGCAGGGTAGACGGGGGTGGTGAGCAGTTCTTC. Translating it yields CASRVDGGGEQFF.

V gene TRBV6-6 combines with J gene TRBJ2-1; D gene ambiguous. This CDR3 has 14 residues. The V end was cut by 6 bases, the J end by 8 bases, with 17 bases between. CDR1 is MNHNY and CDR2 is SVGAGI in the germline V gene (reference sequence). The CDR3 nucleotides are TGTGCCAGCAGGCCCTCGAGCCCCTTGTATGAGCAGTTCTTC. Residues: CASRPSSPLYEQFF.

V is TRBV3-1 (or the pseudogene TRBV3-2) and J is TRBJ2-5; 9 bases align to TRBD1. V shed 4 bases, J shed 5 bases, and the junction held 2 bases outside the gene matches. Germline CDR1 LGHDT, CDR2 YNNKEL (reference sequence). The CDR3 is made up of 13 amino acids. The CDR3 DNA is TGTGCCAGCAGCCGACAGGGGGACGAGACCCAGTACTTC. This encodes CASSRQGDETQYF.

The genes are TRBV27 and TRBJ1-5; 9 nucleotides agree with TRBD1. This CDR3 is built from 16 residues. Trimming removed 5 bases from V and 1 base from J; junction bases left unmatched: 6. From germline, CDR1 is MNHEY and CDR2 SMNVEV (reference sequence). CDR3 in amino acids: CASSPNRGPSNQPQHF. In DNA form, the CDR3 reads TGTGCCAGCAGTCCTAACAGGGGGCCCAGCAATCAGCCCCAGCATTTT.

The chain has TRBV25-1 and TRBJ2-5, with 9 bases fitting TRBD2. Germline assignment: CDR1 MGHDK and CDR2 SYGVNS. This CDR3 contains 13 residues. V lost 9 bases and J lost 5; bases outside the gene matches: 7. CDR3 bases: TGTGCCAGTACGACTAGCGGTATTGAGACCCAGTACTTC. This codes for CASTTSGIETQYF.

J is TRBJ2-7 and V is TRBV12-3 or TRBV12-4; tentative D call: TRBD1 (6 bases). This CDR3 comprises 13 residues. V lost 3 bases and J lost 3, with 9 bases in between. CDR3 sequence: CASSFTGRYEQYF. CDR3 in DNA: TGTGCCAGCAGTTTTACAGGGCGCTACGAGCAGTACTTC.

CDR3 loop: CASSQDLAGGDNEQFF. DNA of the CDR3: TGTGCCAGCAGCCAAGACTTAGCGGGAGGTGACAATGAGCAGTTCTTC. The chain couples TRBV3-1 (or the pseudogene TRBV3-2) to TRBJ2-1; 10 bases agree with TRBD2. Germline CDR1 and CDR2: LGHDT and YNNKEL (reference sequence). The junction had 4 bases not matched to a gene; V was cut back by 0 bases and J by 5 bases. The CDR3 covers 16 residues.

The J gene is TRBJ2-7, the V gene TRBV12-3 or TRBV12-4; TRBD1 agrees at 11 bases. This CDR3 is built from 13 residues. V lost 8 bases, J lost 3 bases, and 3 bases stayed unmatched. This CDR3 is CASRGQGDYEQYF. The CDR3 nucleotides read TGTGCCAGCCGGGGACAGGGGGACTACGAGCAGTACTTC.

As regards this clone: Other DNA sequences of this sample code for an identical CDR3. The genes are TRBV24-1 and TRBJ2-1, with D perhaps TRBD1 (5 bases). The V end lost 4 bases, the J end lost 5 bases, and 11 bases lay between the germline ends. Germline V gene data show CDR1 as KGHDR and CDR2 as SFDVKD. The CDR3 runs to 14 residues. The DNA of the CDR3 is TGTGCCACCAGTGAAACAGGCCCTGACAATGAGCAGTTCTTC. It encodes CATSETGPDNEQFF.

This chain links TRBV25-1 with TRBJ2-4; 7 bases fit TRBD1. The length of the CDR3 is 14 residues. Germline lookup yields CDR1 MGHDK and CDR2 SYGVNS. The ends lost 2 bases at V and 7 bases at J; junction bases unmatched: 5. This CDR3 is CASSELQQGNIQYF. In DNA form, the CDR3 reads TGTGCCAGCAGTGAACTTCAACAGGGGAACATTCAGTACTTC. The entire variable domain, with the rest obtained from reference TRBV25-1 and TRBJ2-4, is as follows: EADIYQTPRYLVIGTGKKITLECSQTMGHDKMYWYQQDPGMELHLIHYSYGVNSTEKGDLSSESTVSRIRTEHFPLTLESARPSHTSQYLCASSELQQGNIQYFGAGTRLSVL.

This chain uses TRBV2 with TRBJ2-5; 9 bases align to TRBD1. Germline V gives CDR1 SNHLY, CDR2 FYNNEI. This CDR3 is built from 13 residues. The V gene end was trimmed by 4 bases and the J gene end by 3 bases; junction bases not matched to a gene: 0. CDR3 in amino acids: CASSGDREETQYF. The DNA for the CDR3 is TGTGCCAGCAGTGGGGACAGGGAAGAGACCCAGTACTTC.

The chain carries TRBV4-2 and TRBJ1-4; D may be TRBD1 (6 bases). The CDR3 extends over 15 amino acids. Trimming stripped 2 bases from V and 7 bases from J, with 14 bases between. Germline V CDR1 and CDR2: LGHNA, YNFKEQ. CDR3 in amino acids: CASSQRGGEGEKLFF. The CDR3 DNA reads TGTGCCAGCAGCCAAAGGGGGGGCGAGGGTGAAAAACTGTTTTTT.